One and the same sample provided the 22 T cell receptor beta chains below, sequenced in a study of regulatory T cells in long-lasting Graves disease (dated by TCRdb to the early 2020s). This sample's time point label indicates: newly diagnosed GD, antithyroid drugs for less than 3 months. For both TCR sequencing and RNA sequencing, RNA was extracted from PBMCs using TRIzol. Receptor libraries were prepared by multiplex PCR. The run used an Illumina HiSeq 4000. TCR beta libraries were built with iRepertoire HTBI primers and Arm-PCR amplification of CDR3 regions. TCRdb redid the processing of the public reads, applying fastp at Q25 and MiXCR, and retained in-frame beta chains. Every distinct CDR3 protein forms one entry, paired with its most common genes and DNA. The sample has 500,000 or so distinct CDR3 sequences on record, about 15% of them singletons. In total, the top ten clones hold 20% to 25% of the sample.

This sample was also put to use in a study of T cells in Graves' hyperthyroidism and ophthalmopathy.

The sample consisted of peripheral blood mononuclear cells (PBMCs), taken at new diagnosis, from a patient treated with antithyroid drugs. These receptors came from a woman aged 35 to 60 with Graves disease. Donor details come from another sample of the same person, matched by shared clones.

This clonotype has only a few counts. The chain is built from TRBV7-2 and TRBJ2-1, with 10 bases that match TRBD2. After removal of 3 bases from V and 7 bases from J, the junction contained 12 bases not matched to a gene. This CDR3 comprises 17 residues. The V gene's germline CDR1 is SGHTA and CDR2 FQGNSA. The CDR3 nucleotides are TGTGCCAGCAGCTTGATCCACAGCGGGGGGGCTTCTAATGAGCAGTTCTTC. Its translation is CASSLIHSGGASNEQFF.

The chain is built from TRBV5-4 and TRBJ1-2; tentatively, D is TRBD1 (6 bases). Germline CDR1 is SGHNT and CDR2 is YYREEE (reference sequence). V was trimmed by 4 bases and J by 6 bases, leaving 10 bases between them. This CDR3 is 12 amino acids long. For the CDR3, the DNA is TGTGCCAGCAGCGAACAGGGTGATGGCTACACCTTC. It specifies CASSEQGDGYTF.

This clonotype was counted ten times or more. The chain is built from TRBV18 and TRBJ2-3; 7 bases are shared with TRBD1. Germline loops: CDR1 KGHSH, CDR2 LQKENI. The length of the CDR3 is 16 residues. V lost 3 bases to trimming and J lost 2 bases; unmatched junction nucleotides: 8. The CDR3 DNA reads TGTGCCAGCTCACCGGGACAGAGTAAGATCACAGATACGCAGTATTTT. Residues: CASSPGQSKITDTQYF.

This clonotype was picked up many times. V usage is TRBV7-8 and J usage is TRBJ2-3; D is ambiguous. The CDR3 consists of 14 residues. Trimming removed 8 bases at V and 2 bases at J, with 14 bases between. Germline V lookup: CDR1 SGHVS, CDR2 FQNEAQ. CDR3 nucleotides: TGTGCCAGCGGGTCGTCCCAGAACACAGATACGCAGTATTTT. This codes for CASGSSQNTDTQYF.

The J gene is TRBJ1-4, the V gene TRBV5-1; D may be TRBD1 (5 bases). The CDR3 consists of 15 residues. Trimming removed 3 bases from V and 1 base from J, with 10 bases in between. Germline values: CDR1 SGHRS, CDR2 YFSETQ. CDR3 sequence: CASSSDQGTNEKLFF. CDR3 nucleotides: TGCGCCAGCAGCTCCGATCAGGGAACTAATGAAAAACTGTTTTTT.

This clonotype occurred many times. In DNA, the CDR3 is TGTGCCAGCAGCCTTATCGGGACAGGGCATCCTTCATTCTATGGCTACACCTTC. Translation: CASSLIGTGHPSFYGYTF. The V and J genes are TRBV16 and TRBJ1-2, with TRBD1 matching over 9 bases. The CDR3 loop spans 18 amino acids. Germline CDR1 KGHSY, CDR2 FQNENV. The V segment lost 4 bases and the J segment 4 bases; nucleotides outside the gene matches: 16. Full variable domain (missing parts from reference TRBV16 and TRBJ1-2): GEEVAQTPKHLVRGEGQKAKLYCAPIKGHSYVFWYQQVLKNEFKFLISFQNENVFDETGMPKERFSAKCLPNSPCSLEIQATKLEDSAVYFCASSLIGTGHPSFYGYTFGSGTRLTVV.

The genes are TRBV7-9 and TRBJ2-1; 7 nucleotides line up with TRBD2. Germline V gene data show CDR1 as SEHNR and CDR2 as FQNEAQ (reference sequence). CDR3 length: 14 residues. The V gene end was trimmed by 5 bases and the J gene end by 15 bases; junction bases not matched to a gene: 16. CDR3 bases: TGTGCCAGCAGCCACCCGGGACTTAGCTCGGGGGGGTTCTTC. Its translation is CASSHPGLSSGGFF.

This clonotype was counted at least ten times. This rearrangement joins TRBV5-1 to TRBJ1-2; TRBD1 might be the D (6 bases). V lost 7 bases, J lost 14 bases, and 18 bases lay in between. This CDR3 is built from 11 residues. CDR1 and CDR2 (germline): SGHRS, YFSETQ. CDR3 DNA: TGCGCCAGCGGGGGCCGTGGGCACTCTACCTTC. Translation: CASGGRGHSTF. The full variable domain, completed using reference TRBV5-1 and TRBJ1-2, is KAGVTQTPRYLIKTRGQQVTLSCSPISGHRSVSWYQQTPGQGLQFLFEYFSETQRNKGNFPGRFSGRQFSNSRSEMNVSTLELGDSALYLCASGGRGHSTFGSGTRLTVV.

This clonotype was seen a few times. CDR3 loop: CAWGDFYNSPLHF. Here the CDR3 DNA reads TGTGCCTGGGGGGACTTCTATAATTCACCCCTCCACTTT. The chain carries TRBV30 and TRBJ1-6; tentatively, D is TRBD1 (5 bases). This CDR3 comprises 13 residues. Germline assignment: CDR1 GTSNPN and CDR2 SVGIG (reference sequence). V shed 5 bases and J shed 3 bases, with 8 bases lying between them.

This clonotype has just a few counts. The chain recombines TRBV7-3 with TRBJ2-3, with D possibly matching TRBD2 (5 bases). The CDR3 runs to 15 residues. Germline V gene data show CDR1 as SGHTA and CDR2 as FQGTGA. Trimming stripped 1 base from V and 2 bases from J, with 10 bases between. CDR3 sequence: CASSLSEGNTDTQYF. The DNA of the CDR3 is TGTGCCAGCAGCTTAAGTGAGGGCAACACAGATACGCAGTATTTT.

The table lists this clonotype with a few counts. J is TRBJ2-4 and V is TRBV18; tentative D call: TRBD2 (6 bases). Per germline, CDR1 KGHSH and CDR2 LQKENI. CDR3 length equals 15 residues. V was cut by 3 bases and J by 1 base, with 10 bases left in between. CDR3: CASSPGEVAKNIQYF. For the CDR3, the DNA is TGTGCCAGCTCACCGGGGGAGGTGGCCAAAAACATTCAGTACTTC.

In this sample, this clonotype turned up many times. The chain recombines TRBV25-1 with TRBJ2-5, with TRBD1 as a possible D gene (6 bases). The CDR3 extends over 14 amino acids. V was cut by 1 base and J by 2 bases, with 8 bases left in between. CDR1 is MGHDK and CDR2 is SYGVNS in the germline V gene. The CDR3 here is CASSELGQQETQYF. DNA for the CDR3: TGTGCCAGCAGTGAATTGGGACAACAAGAGACCCAGTACTTC.

To note about this clonotype: At one end, the junction sequence differs from germline, possibly due to a read error. This sequence joins TRBV20-1 and TRBJ1-5; the D is unclear. CDR3 length equals 13 residues. The germline V gene has CDR1 DFQATT and CDR2 SNEGSKA (reference sequence). CDR3 DNA: TGCAGTGCTTGGACTGGGAGCAATCAGCTCCAGCATTTT. It translates to CSAWTGSNQLQHF.

This clonotype was seen ten or more times. The V and J genes are TRBV6-5 and TRBJ2-7; D gene ambiguous. The germline V gene encodes CDR1 MNHEY and CDR2 SVGAGI. This CDR3 has 15 residues. V was shortened by 4 bases and J by 0 bases, with 13 bases between the two germline ends. The chain's CDR3 is CASSLSWSSSYEQYF. CDR3 in DNA: TGTGCCAGCAGTTTATCGTGGTCCAGCTCCTACGAGCAGTACTTC.

This clonotype was observed a few times. One base away lies a much larger clone, so this may be a sequencing read error. Here the CDR3 DNA reads TGTGCCAGCACCATGGGCAATCAGCCCCAGCATTTT. It yields the protein CASTMGNQPQHF. The V call is TRBV6-1, the J call TRBJ1-5; D is uncertain. Germline CDR1 is MNHNS and CDR2 is SASEGT. V dropped 7 bases and J dropped 2 bases, with 6 bases sitting between them. This CDR3 is built from 12 residues.

On this clonotype itself: With a much larger clone just one base away, this may be a read error. This chain joins TRBV11-3 and TRBJ2-2; possibly TRBD2 for D (6 bases). CDR3 length: 15 residues. Germline V gene data show CDR1 as SGHNT and CDR2 as YENEEA. CDR3 loop: CASSLGTMGTGALFF. CDR3 bases: TGTGCCAGCAGCTTAGGGACTATGGGGACCGGGGCGCTGTTTTTT. The whole variable domain, remainder taken from reference TRBV11-3 and TRBJ2-2, is EAGVVQSPRYKIIEKKQPVAFWCNPISGHNTLYWYLQNLGQGPELLIRYENEEAVDDSQLPKDRFSAERLKGVDSTLKIQPAELGDSAVYLCASSLGTMGTGALFFGEGSRLTVL.

Comment on this clonotype: Being one base from a much bigger clone, this may be a read error. The chain combines TRBV28 with TRBJ1-5, with D perhaps matching TRBD1 (6 bases). The V gene lost 9 bases and the J gene lost 6 bases, with 15 bases spanning the gap. The CDR3 runs to 13 residues. Germline V gives CDR1 MDHEN, CDR2 SYDVKM. CDR3 region: CASTQGEGQPQHF. Here the CDR3 DNA reads TGTGCCAGTACACAGGGAGAGGGTCAGCCCCAGCATTTT.

This sequence joins TRBV20-1 and TRBJ2-7, with D unclear. The CDR3 covers 14 residues. CDR1 and CDR2 from the germline V gene are DFQATT and SNEGSKA (reference sequence). V shed 6 bases and J shed 2 bases, with 17 bases lying between them. The CDR3 coding sequence is TGCAGTGCCCCCCCCCCCCGGGCCCCCTACGAGCAGTACTTC. Translation: CSAPPPRAPYEQYF.

The CDR3 nucleotides read TGTGCCAGCAGTTACGGCAAAAAGAGTCCCCAGTACTTC. It is translated as CASSYGKKSPQYF. The V gene is TRBV12-3 or TRBV12-4, the J gene TRBJ2-5; D not resolved. This CDR3 has 13 residues. V was trimmed by 4 bases and J by 9 bases, leaving 15 bases between them.

Concerning this clonotype itself: A far larger clone is a single base away, which makes a read error likely. The CDR3 DNA sequence: TGTGCCGGCAGCTCGGACAGGGGGAACACTGAAGCTTTCTTT. Protein sequence: CAGSSDRGNTEAFF. The chain recombines TRBV7-3 with TRBJ1-1; TRBD1 aligns across 9 bases. CDR3 length: 14 amino acids. Germline CDR1 is SGHTA and CDR2 is FQGTGA.

This clonotype was seen more than once but under ten times. This rearrangement joins TRBV20-1 to TRBJ1-6; D gene ambiguous. V was pared by 2 bases and J by 14 bases, with 13 bases between. The CDR3 consists of 12 residues. Germline loops: CDR1 DFQATT, CDR2 SNEGSKA (reference sequence). CDR3 amino acids: CSARSLEEALHF. The CDR3 bases are TGCAGTGCTAGATCCCTGGAAGAGGCCCTCCACTTT.

This rearrangement joins TRBV2 to TRBJ1-5; no clear D. CDR1 and CDR2 (germline): SNHLY, FYNNEI. Trimming took off 3 bases at V and 2 bases at J, with 14 bases between the two ends. This CDR3 comprises 16 residues. The CDR3 DNA follows: TGTGCCAGCAGTGACACCTGGGTAGGTGGCAATCAGCCCCAGCATTTT. Amino acids: CASSDTWVGGNQPQHF.